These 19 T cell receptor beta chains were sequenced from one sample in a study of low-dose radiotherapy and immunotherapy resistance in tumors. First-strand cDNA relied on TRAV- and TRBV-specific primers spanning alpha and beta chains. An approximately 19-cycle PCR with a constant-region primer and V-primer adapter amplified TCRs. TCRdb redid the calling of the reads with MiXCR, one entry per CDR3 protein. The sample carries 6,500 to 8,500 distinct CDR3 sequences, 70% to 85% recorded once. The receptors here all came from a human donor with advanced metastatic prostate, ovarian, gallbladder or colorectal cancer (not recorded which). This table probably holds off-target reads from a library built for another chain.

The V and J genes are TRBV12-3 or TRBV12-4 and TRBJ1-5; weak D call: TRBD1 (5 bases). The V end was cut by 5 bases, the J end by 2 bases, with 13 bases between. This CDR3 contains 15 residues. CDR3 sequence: CASSPRGYGNQPQHF. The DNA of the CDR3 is TGTGCCAGCAGTCCTAGGGGTTATGGCAATCAGCCCCAGCATTTT.

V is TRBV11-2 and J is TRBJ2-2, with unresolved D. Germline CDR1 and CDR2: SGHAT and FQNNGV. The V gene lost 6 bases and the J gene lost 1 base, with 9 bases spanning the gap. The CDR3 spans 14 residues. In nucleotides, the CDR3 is TGTGCCAGCAGTTGGGCCCAGAACACCGGGGAGCTGTTTTTT. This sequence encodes CASSWAQNTGELFF. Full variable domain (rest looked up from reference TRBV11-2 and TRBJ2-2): EAGVAQSPRYKIIEKRQSVAFWCNPISGHATLYWYQQILGQGPKLLIQFQNNGVVDDSQLPKDRFSAERLKGVDSTLKIQPAKLEDSAVYLCASSWAQNTGELFFGEGSRLTVL.

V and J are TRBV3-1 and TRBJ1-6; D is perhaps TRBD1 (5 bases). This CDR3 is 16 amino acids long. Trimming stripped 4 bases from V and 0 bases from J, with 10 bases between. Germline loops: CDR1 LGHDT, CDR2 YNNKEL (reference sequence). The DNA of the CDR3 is TGTGCCAGCAGCCCGGGACGGAGCTCCTATAATTCACCCCTCCACTTT. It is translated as CASSPGRSSYNSPLHF.

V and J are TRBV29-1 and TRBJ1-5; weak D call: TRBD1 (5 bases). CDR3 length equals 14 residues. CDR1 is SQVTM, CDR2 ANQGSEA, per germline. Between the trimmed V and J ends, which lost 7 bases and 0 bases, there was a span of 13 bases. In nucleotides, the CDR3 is TGCAGCGGGGGGGACGGGGATAGCAATCAGCCCCAGCATTTT. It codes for CSGGDGDSNQPQHF.

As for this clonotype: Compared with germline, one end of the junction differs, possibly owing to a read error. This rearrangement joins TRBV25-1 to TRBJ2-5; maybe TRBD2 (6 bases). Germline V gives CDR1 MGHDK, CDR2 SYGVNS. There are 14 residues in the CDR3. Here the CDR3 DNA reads TGTGCCACCAGTGGGCTAGGGGACTGGGAGACCCAGTACTTC. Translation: CATSGLGDWETQYF.

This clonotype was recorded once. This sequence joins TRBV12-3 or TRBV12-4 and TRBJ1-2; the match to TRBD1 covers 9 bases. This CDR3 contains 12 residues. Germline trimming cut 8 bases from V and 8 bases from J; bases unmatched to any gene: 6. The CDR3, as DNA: TGTGCCAGCGGGGGGACAGGGTTCGGCTACACCTTC. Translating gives CASGGTGFGYTF.

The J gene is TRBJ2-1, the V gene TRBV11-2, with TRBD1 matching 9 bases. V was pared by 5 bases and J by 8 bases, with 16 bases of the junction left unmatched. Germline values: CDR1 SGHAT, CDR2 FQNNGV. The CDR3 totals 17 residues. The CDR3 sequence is CASSPRGSGTGYDEQFF. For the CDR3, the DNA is TGTGCCAGCAGCCCCAGAGGGTCGGGGACAGGGTACGATGAGCAGTTCTTC.

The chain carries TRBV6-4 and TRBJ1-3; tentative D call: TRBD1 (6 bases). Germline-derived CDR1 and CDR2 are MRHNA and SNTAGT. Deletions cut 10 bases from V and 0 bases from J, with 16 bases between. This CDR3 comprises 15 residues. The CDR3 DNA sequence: TGTGCCACCCCCGGGACACGTTCCTCTGGAAACACCATATATTTT. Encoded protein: CATPGTRSSGNTIYF.

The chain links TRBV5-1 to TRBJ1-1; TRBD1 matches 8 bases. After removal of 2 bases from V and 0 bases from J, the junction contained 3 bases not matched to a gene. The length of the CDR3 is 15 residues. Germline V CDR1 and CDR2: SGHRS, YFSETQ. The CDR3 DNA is TGCGCCAGCAGCTTCGGGACAGGCTTGAACACTGAAGCTTTCTTT. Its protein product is CASSFGTGLNTEAFF.

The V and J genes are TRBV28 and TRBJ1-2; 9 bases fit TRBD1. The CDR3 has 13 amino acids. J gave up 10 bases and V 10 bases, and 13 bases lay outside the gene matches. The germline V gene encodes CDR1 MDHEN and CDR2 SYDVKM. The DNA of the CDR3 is TGTGCCACCGTAACAGGGGGCGCCTTAAACTACACCTTC. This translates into CATVTGGALNYTF.

CDR3 nucleotide sequence: TGTGCCAGCAGCTTAGGGGACAGGTGGCGGGAGACCCAGTACTTC. It codes for CASSLGDRWRETQYF. The chain carries TRBV11-2 and TRBJ2-5; 8 bases line up with TRBD1. Per the germline V gene, CDR1 is SGHAT and CDR2 is FQNNGV. There are 15 residues in the CDR3. Losses at the gene ends were 1 base for V and 5 bases for J; bases not matched to a gene: 6.

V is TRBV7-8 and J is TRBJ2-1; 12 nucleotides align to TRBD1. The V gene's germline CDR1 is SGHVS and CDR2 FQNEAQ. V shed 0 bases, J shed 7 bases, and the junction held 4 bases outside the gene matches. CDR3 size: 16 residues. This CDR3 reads CASSLARGQGANEQFF. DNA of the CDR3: TGTGCCAGCAGCTTAGCGCGGGGACAGGGGGCAAATGAGCAGTTCTTC.

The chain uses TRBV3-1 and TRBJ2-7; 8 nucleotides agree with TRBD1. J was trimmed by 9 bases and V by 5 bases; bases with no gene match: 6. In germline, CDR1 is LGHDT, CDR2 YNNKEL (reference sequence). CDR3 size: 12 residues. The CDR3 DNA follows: TGTGCCAGCAGCTATGAAGGGACAGGGCAGTACTTC. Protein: CASSYEGTGQYF.

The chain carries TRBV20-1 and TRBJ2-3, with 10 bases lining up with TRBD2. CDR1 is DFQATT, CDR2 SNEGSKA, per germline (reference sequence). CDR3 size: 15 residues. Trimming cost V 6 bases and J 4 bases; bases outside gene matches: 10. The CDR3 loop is CSALSGGASSDTQYF. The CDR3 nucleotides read TGCAGTGCACTAAGCGGGGGGGCCTCTTCAGATACGCAGTATTTT.

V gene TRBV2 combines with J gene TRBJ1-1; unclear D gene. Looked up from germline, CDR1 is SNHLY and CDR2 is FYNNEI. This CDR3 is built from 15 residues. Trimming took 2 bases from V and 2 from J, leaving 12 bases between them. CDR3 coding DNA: TGTGCCAGCAGTGAATGGCCCGGGGATAACACTGAAGCTTTCTTT. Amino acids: CASSEWPGDNTEAFF.

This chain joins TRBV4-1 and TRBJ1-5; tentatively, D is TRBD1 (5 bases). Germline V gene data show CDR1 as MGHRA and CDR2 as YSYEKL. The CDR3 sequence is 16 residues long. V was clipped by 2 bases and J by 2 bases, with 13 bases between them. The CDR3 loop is CASSQNTGRGNQPQHF. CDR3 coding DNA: TGCGCCAGCAGCCAAAACACAGGACGGGGCAATCAGCCCCAGCATTTT.

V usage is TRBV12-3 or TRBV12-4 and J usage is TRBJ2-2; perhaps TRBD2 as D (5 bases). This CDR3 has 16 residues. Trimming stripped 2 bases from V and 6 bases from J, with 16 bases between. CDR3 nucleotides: TGTGCCAGCAGTTTAACGTCCGGGGAGAGCCCCGGGGAGCTGTTTTTT. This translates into CASSLTSGESPGELFF.

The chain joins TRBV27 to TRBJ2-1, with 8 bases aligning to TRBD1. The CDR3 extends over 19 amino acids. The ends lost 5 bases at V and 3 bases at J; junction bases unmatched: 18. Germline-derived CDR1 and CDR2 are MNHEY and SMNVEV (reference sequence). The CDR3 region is CASSVGQGMGLAIYNEQFF. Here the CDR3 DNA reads TGTGCCAGCAGTGTCGGACAGGGCATGGGACTGGCGATCTACAATGAGCAGTTCTTC.

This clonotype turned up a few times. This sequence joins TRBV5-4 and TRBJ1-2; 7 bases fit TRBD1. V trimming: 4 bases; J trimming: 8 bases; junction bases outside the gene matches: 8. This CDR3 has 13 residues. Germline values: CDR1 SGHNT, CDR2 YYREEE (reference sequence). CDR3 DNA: TGTGCCAGCAGCCAAAGACAGGGAATCGGCTACACCTTC. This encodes CASSQRQGIGYTF.